Described below is a single TCR beta chain sequence and its context. As handled by the study authors: How many nucleated cells were present was estimated from reference gene primer amplification. Profiled with immunoSEQ multiplex PCR; TCRdb holds only in-frame clones, not every one. Clone size and the V and J calls come from that table; the DNA yielded D and trimming. The sample includes a few hundred thousand clones, roughly 86% of them seen just once. The germline V gene encodes CDR1 MDHEN and CDR2 SYDVKM. The CDR3 has 14 amino acids. Trimming shortened V by 3 bases and J by 4 bases, and 12 bases separated the two germline ends. These data come from a study of blood T cell repertoires in COVID-19. Background on the study: Specimens from acute and convalescent COVID-19 originated in the United States, Italy and Spain. From T cells, B-cell-depleted T cells, or PBMCs came the material, which was cDNA or gDNA.

The specimen was peripheral blood. V is TRBV28 and J is TRBJ2-5; perhaps TRBD1 as D (5 bases). This TCR came from a young man with active or convalescent COVID-19. Written as DNA, the CDR3 is TGTGCCAGCAGTTTCTCGACAGTCCTAGAGACCCAGTACTTC. Translated: CASSFSTVLETQYF. The complete variable domain, with remaining parts taken from reference TRBV28 and TRBJ2-5, reads DVKVTQSSRYLVKRTGEKVFLECVQDMDHENMFWYRQDPGLGLRLIYFSYDVKMKEKGDIPEGYSVSREKKERFSLILESASTNQTSMYLCASSFSTVLETQYFGPGTRLLVL.